These 20 T cell receptor beta chains came from one sample sequenced in a study of blood T cell repertoires in COVID-19. Data came from immunoSEQ multiplex PCR; TCRdb stores just in-frame clones and leaves some out. Among fewer than 200,000 clones listed, roughly nine tenths were seen once. Sequencing was performed on peripheral blood. The receptors were sampled from a man in his sixties with acute or convalescent COVID-19.

The CDR3 nucleotides are TGCGCCAGCAGCCAAGTTGTCCTAGCGGGAGGGCCGGATACGCAGTATTTT. Protein: CASSQVVLAGGPDTQYF. V gene TRBV4-1 combines with J gene TRBJ2-3; 12 bases line up with TRBD2. Germline loops: CDR1 MGHRA, CDR2 YSYEKL. Trimming removed 1 base from V and 6 bases from J; junction bases left unmatched: 8. The CDR3 contains 17 residues.

The rearrangement links TRBV7-8 to TRBJ2-1; a possible D gene is TRBD1 (6 bases). The ends were cut back, 5 bases at V and 5 bases at J, with 19 bases in the middle. Germline V gives CDR1 SGHVS, CDR2 FQNEAQ. The CDR3 sequence is 16 residues long. CDR3 sequence: CASSRQEVRSHNEQFF. As DNA, the CDR3 is TGTGCCAGCAGCAGACAGGAGGTGCGGTCCCACAATGAGCAGTTCTTC.

This chain joins TRBV10-2 and TRBJ2-5; the D gene is possibly TRBD1 (5 bases). The CDR3 has 13 amino acids. Trimming shortened V by 3 bases and J by 2 bases, and 7 bases separated the two germline ends. The V gene's germline CDR1 is WSHSY and CDR2 SAAADI. The CDR3 DNA follows: TGCGCCAGCAGTGAAACAGGACAAGAGACCCAGTACTTC. It codes for CASSETGQETQYF.

This chain links TRBV10-1 with TRBJ2-5; D is perhaps TRBD2 (7 bases). The CDR3 runs to 15 residues. From germline, CDR1 is WNHNN and CDR2 SYGVQD (reference sequence). V lost 5 bases to trimming and J lost 0 bases, with 13 bases between them. Here the CDR3 DNA reads TGCGCCAGCAGTTCGGGGGGCTCTTACCAAGAGACCCAGTACTTC. It specifies CASSSGGSYQETQYF.

The chain joins TRBV11-3 to TRBJ2-3, with 10 bases that match TRBD2. Germline V gene sequence: CDR1 SGHNT, CDR2 YENEEA. V shed 1 base, J shed 4 bases, and the junction held 5 bases outside the gene matches. The CDR3 length is 16 residues. CDR3 region: CASSLVSGRRADTQYF. As DNA, the CDR3 is TGTGCCAGCAGCTTAGTTAGCGGGAGGAGGGCAGATACGCAGTATTTT.

V usage is TRBV14 and J usage is TRBJ1-2; 7 nucleotides match TRBD1. In germline, CDR1 is SGHDN, CDR2 FVKESK. There are 13 residues in the CDR3. The V segment lost 4 bases and the J segment 13 bases; nucleotides outside the gene matches: 12. This CDR3 is CASSPVAQGGSTF. The CDR3 bases are TGTGCCAGCAGCCCCGTGGCCCAGGGGGGTTCCACCTTC. The full variable domain, in which reference TRBV14 and TRBJ1-2 provide the parts outside the CDR3, is EAGVTQFPSHSVIEKGQTVTLRCDPISGHDNLYWYRRVMGKEIKFLLHFVKESKQDESGMPNNRFLAERTGGTYSTLKVQPAELEDSGVYFCASSPVAQGGSTFGSGTRLTVV.

The V call is TRBV7-3, the J call TRBJ2-5, with TRBD2 matching 7 bases. Germline V CDR1 and CDR2: SGHTA, FQGTGA. The V segment lost 5 bases and the J segment 4 bases; nucleotides outside the gene matches: 4. CDR3 length: 13 residues. The CDR3 nucleotides are TGTGCCAGCAGCACTAGCGACCGAGAGACCCAGTACTTC. Protein sequence: CASSTSDRETQYF.

The CDR3 DNA reads as TGTGCCAGTAGTACCCTAGGGACAGCTCAGCCCCAGCATTTT. This gives the protein CASSTLGTAQPQHF. The chain recombines TRBV19 with TRBJ1-5; 7 bases fit TRBD1. CDR3 size: 14 residues. The germline V gene has CDR1 LNHDA and CDR2 SQIVND (reference sequence). The V and J ends lost 4 bases and 6 bases, in that order; junction bases with no gene match: 6.

The chain links TRBV5-5 to TRBJ2-7; 8 bases agree with TRBD1. The germline V gene encodes CDR1 SGHKS and CDR2 YYEKEE (reference sequence). The V segment lost 0 bases and the J segment 7 bases; nucleotides outside the gene matches: 6. This CDR3 comprises 14 residues. CDR3 coding DNA: TGTGCCAGCAGCTTGGCCGCAGGGGGCGATGAGCAGTACGTC. This codes for CASSLAAGGDEQYV.

V gene TRBV24-1 combines with J gene TRBJ2-7, with 10 bases lining up with TRBD2. CDR3 size: 20 residues. V lost 6 bases, J lost 2 bases, and 21 bases stayed unmatched. Germline loops: CDR1 KGHDR, CDR2 SFDVKD. Here the CDR3 DNA reads TGTGCCACCAGTCCTGGGGCTAGCGGGAGTATTATTTCGGTAACCTACGAGCAGTACTTC. Translated, it gives CATSPGASGSIISVTYEQYF.

The chain links TRBV7-2 to TRBJ2-7, with D tentatively TRBD2 (6 bases). This CDR3 is 15 amino acids long. Deletions cut 5 bases from V and 3 bases from J, with 17 bases between. Germline V gene data show CDR1 as SGHTA and CDR2 as FQGNSA. CDR3 coding DNA: TGTGCCAGCAGCCCCACCTGGGACTTGATCTACGAGCAGTACTTC. Translating it yields CASSPTWDLIYEQYF.

The V gene is TRBV2, the J gene TRBJ1-1; 7 nucleotides align to TRBD1. Germline CDR1 is SNHLY and CDR2 is FYNNEI. Germline trimming cut 6 bases from V and 6 bases from J; bases unmatched to any gene: 4. The CDR3 spans 12 residues. The CDR3 nucleotides read TGTGCCAGCAGACAGGGGACCCCTGAAGCTTTCTTT. This codes for CASRQGTPEAFF.

This chain uses TRBV19 with TRBJ1-6; 11 positions match TRBD1. Per the germline V gene, CDR1 is LNHDA and CDR2 is SQIVND (reference sequence). With V trimmed by 8 bases and J by 10 bases, 7 bases remained unmatched. The CDR3 totals 14 residues. The CDR3, as DNA: TGTGCCAGTTCTGGACAGGGGGCTCGGTCACCCCTCCACTTT. It specifies CASSGQGARSPLHF.

The gene calls are TRBV19 and TRBJ2-6; D possibly corresponds to TRBD1 (6 bases). The CDR3 runs 18 residues. Germline V gene data show CDR1 as LNHDA and CDR2 as SQIVND (reference sequence). V lost 4 bases and J 4 bases, leaving 20 bases between the germline ends. The chain's CDR3 is CASSTRGPGAGGANVLTF. The CDR3 DNA sequence: TGTGCCAGTAGTACGAGGGGCCCAGGGGCTGGCGGGGCCAACGTCCTGACTTTC.

The chain recombines TRBV18 with TRBJ1-1; D gene uncertain. V lost 5 bases and J 5 bases, leaving 9 bases between the germline ends. This CDR3 has 12 residues. Germline V lookup: CDR1 KGHSH, CDR2 LQKENI. In DNA, the CDR3 is TGTGCCAGCTCAGTTATGAGGACTGAAGCTTTCTTT. This sequence encodes CASSVMRTEAFF.

The chain uses TRBV6-2 or TRBV6-3 and TRBJ2-6, with D perhaps TRBD1 (6 bases). Germline assignment: CDR1 MNHEY and CDR2 SVGEGT. Trimming removed 5 bases from V and 3 bases from J, with 11 bases in between. The length of the CDR3 is 15 residues. CDR3 coding DNA: TGTGCCAGCAGTCCCCAGGGGATTGGGGCCAACGTCCTGACTTTC. It encodes CASSPQGIGANVLTF.

The chain employs TRBV5-5 and TRBJ2-1; 13 nucleotides agree with TRBD2. This CDR3 has 18 amino acids. The ends lost 0 bases at V and 4 bases at J; junction bases unmatched: 7. The germline V gene has CDR1 SGHKS and CDR2 YYEKEE (reference sequence). DNA for the CDR3: TGTGCCAGCAGCTTGGGACTAGCGGGAGGACTTGGTTACAATGAGCAGTTCTTC. Protein product: CASSLGLAGGLGYNEQFF.

V gene TRBV6-5 combines with J gene TRBJ1-1; D perhaps matches TRBD1 (5 bases). Trimming shortened V by 6 bases and J by 3 bases, and 11 bases separated the two germline ends. The CDR3 runs 13 residues. Germline V gene data show CDR1 as MNHEY and CDR2 as SVGAGI. CDR3 bases: TGTGCCAGCAGGCCAGGGAGGGACACTGAAGCTTTCTTT. Translated, it gives CASRPGRDTEAFF.

This chain links TRBV5-6 with TRBJ1-5; 10 bases are shared with TRBD1. The CDR3 consists of 15 residues. V lost 0 bases to trimming and J lost 6 bases; unmatched junction nucleotides: 3. Per the germline V gene, CDR1 is SGHDT and CDR2 is YYEEEE. The CDR3 protein is CASSLGGTGVQPQHF. The CDR3 DNA reads as TGTGCCAGCAGCTTGGGGGGGACAGGGGTTCAGCCCCAGCATTTT. Based on the CDR3 plus reference TRBV5-6 and TRBJ1-5, the full variable domain is DAGVTQSPTHLIKTRGQQVTLRCSPKSGHDTVSWYQQALGQGPQFIFQYYEEEERQRGNFPDRFSGHQFPNYSSELNVNALLLGDSALYLCASSLGGTGVQPQHFGDGTRLSIL.

The chain uses TRBV24-1 and TRBJ2-7, with TRBD1 identical over 11 bases. Germline V gene lookup returns CDR1 KGHDR and CDR2 SFDVKD. V lost 5 bases to trimming and J lost 5 bases; unmatched junction nucleotides: 1. The CDR3 runs 13 residues. CDR3 nucleotides: TGTGCCACCAGTGGGACAGGGGGCGACGAGCAGTACTTC. Amino acids: CATSGTGGDEQYF.